This T cell receptor beta chain was profiled in a study of beta chain features in type 1 diabetes. Study-wide results and caveats: In all four CD4+ subsets, TCRB CDR3 length was significantly, moderately reduced in type 1 diabetes. Naive, central memory and Treg TCRB repertoires seemed to resemble each other more closely in patients than they did in healthy donors. Any HLA effect on TCRB rearrangement was left unresolved by small sub-analyses. VDJ junctions from type 1 diabetes patients carried fewer insertions and larger deletions.

Germline lookup yields CDR1 LNHDA and CDR2 SQIVND (reference sequence). Trimming removed 9 bases from V and 2 bases from J, with 16 bases in between. The CDR3 length is 14 residues. This clone turned up a few times. As yet, its antigen is unknown. Every bit of the isolated RNA underwent reverse transcription, so sequencing read expressed TCRB transcripts. Sequencing was performed with immunoSEQ multiplex PCR; in TCRdb, only in-frame clones are kept and a portion is missing. The sample has roughly 340,000 clones, roughly 13% seen once. The chain has TRBV19 and TRBJ1-2, with D perhaps matching TRBD1 (6 bases). Sequencing was done on a sample of naive CD4+ T cells from blood. The TCR was taken from a woman aged 18-29 years with type 1 diabetes. CDR3 nucleotides: TGTGCCAGCCCTCCCGACAGGCGAAACTATGGCTACACCTTC. It translates to CASPPDRRNYGYTF. Filled out from reference TRBV19 and TRBJ1-2, the complete variable domain reads DGGITQSPKYLFRKEGQNVTLSCEQNLNHDAMYWYRQDPGQGLRLIYYSQIVNDFQKGDIAEGYSVSREKKESFPLTVTSAQKNPTAFYLCASPPDRRNYGYTFGSGTRLTVV.